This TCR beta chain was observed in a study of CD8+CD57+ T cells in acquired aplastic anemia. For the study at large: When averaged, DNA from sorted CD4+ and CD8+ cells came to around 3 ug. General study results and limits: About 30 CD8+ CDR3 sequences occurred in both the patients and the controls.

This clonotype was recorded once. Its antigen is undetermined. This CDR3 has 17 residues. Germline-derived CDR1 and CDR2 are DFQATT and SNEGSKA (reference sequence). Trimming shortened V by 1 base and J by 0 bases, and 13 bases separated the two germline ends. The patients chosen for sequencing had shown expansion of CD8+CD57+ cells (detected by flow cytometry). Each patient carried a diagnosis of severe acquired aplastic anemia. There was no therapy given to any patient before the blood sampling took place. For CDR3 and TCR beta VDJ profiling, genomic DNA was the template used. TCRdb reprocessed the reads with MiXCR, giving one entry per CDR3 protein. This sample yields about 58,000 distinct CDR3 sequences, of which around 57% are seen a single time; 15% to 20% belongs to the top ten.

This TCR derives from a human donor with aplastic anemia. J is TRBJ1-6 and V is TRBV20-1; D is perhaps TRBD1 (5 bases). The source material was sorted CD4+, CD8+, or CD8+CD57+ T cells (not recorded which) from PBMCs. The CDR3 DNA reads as TGCAGTGCTAGAGCGGCCAGGGTTAGCTCCTATAATTCACCCCTCCACTTT. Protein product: CSARAARVSSYNSPLHF.